What follows describes a single T cell receptor (beta chain). The repertoire was sequenced with immunoSEQ multiplex PCR; TCRdb's copy has only in-frame clones and lacks some. Among 350,000 to 400,000 clones listed, roughly nine tenths were seen once. This entry belongs to a study of blood T cell repertoires in COVID-19. The CDR3 is 15 residues long. Germline V gene sequence: CDR1 MNHEY, CDR2 SMNVEV (reference sequence). The V segment lost 0 bases and the J segment 7 bases; nucleotides outside the gene matches: 6. Self-reported history from a screening survey and questionnaire set each donor's cohort. Donors in Cohort 3 counted as recovered after two negative PCRs, clearance, or symptom resolution.

Sequencing was done on a sample of PBMCs or T cells enriched from blood (not recorded which). The receptor was derived from a young woman who had recovered from COVID-19. The rearrangement uses TRBV27 and TRBJ1-5; TRBD1 agrees at 7 bases. The CDR3 protein is CASSLSGGSLQPQHF. The CDR3 DNA is TGTGCCAGCAGTTTATCAGGGGGCAGTTTGCAGCCCCAGCATTTT.